The present T cell receptor (beta chain) was sequenced within a study of vaccination effects on CD4 cells after COVID-19. Overall study context: The participants, recipients of two vaccine doses, got either BNT162b2 or mRNA-1273. Study outcomes and limitations: Convalescent patients were few in the study, and early post-infection timepoints were absent. Clones induced by infection and by vaccine showed marked clonal contraction late after vaccination.

Libraries were prepared by immunoSEQ multiplex PCR; TCRdb keeps only in-frame clonotypes and omits some of them. Of under 80,000 clones detected, around 78% appear once; the ten largest clones hold about 10%. J lost 14 bases, V lost 5 bases, and 16 bases had no gene match. This CDR3 is built from 15 residues. Germline V gives CDR1 MNHEY, CDR2 SVGAGI. Worth noting for this clone: Its cognate antigen is unknown.

Antigen-specific CD4+ T cells expanded by the ViraFEST assay with viral peptide pools were then sequenced. Isolating CD4+ T cells followed roughly ten days of culture. Each vaccine recipient was nucleocapsid antibody negative and had no prior SARS-CoV-2 infection. Half the medium was swapped for IL-2 medium on days 3 and 7. The chain joins TRBV6-5 to TRBJ1-4; 8 bases align to TRBD1. The origin of this receptor is a human donor who received a COVID-19 vaccine. The input for sequencing was CD4+ T cells from PBMCs cultured with SARS-CoV-2 spike peptides, taken before COVID-19 vaccination. As DNA, the CDR3 is TGTGCCAGCAGTCCGACAGGGGACACCAACCGGCGGCTGTTTTTT. Its translation: CASSPTGDTNRRLFF.